Below, 10 T cell receptor beta chains from the same sample are listed, as sequenced in a study of cytomegalovirus exposure and HLA in healthy donors. Both 60 Vbeta primers and 13 Jbeta primers went into the PCR. Repertoires were generated with immunoSEQ multiplex PCR, while TCRdb's copy carries only in-frame clones and drops some. The profile covers 70,000 or so clones, with around 74% appearing a single time and approximately 12% taken by the ten largest. Sequencing was done on a sample of PBMCs. These receptors came from a woman in her sixties or seventies in good health and CMV-seropositive.

The sample holds one count of this clone. The chain carries TRBV15 and TRBJ2-2, with TRBD2 matching over 7 bases. V trimming: 1 base; J trimming: 0 bases; junction bases outside the gene matches: 5. The CDR3 is 17 amino acids. CDR1 and CDR2 (germline): LNHNV, YYDKDF (reference sequence). CDR3: CATSRGPLAANTGELFF. In DNA, the CDR3 is TGTGCCACCAGCAGAGGACCCCTAGCGGCGAACACCGGGGAGCTGTTTTTT.

This clone was seen more than once but under ten times. The chain employs TRBV5-4 and TRBJ2-3; 11 bases are a match to TRBD2. The CDR3 is 15 amino acids. The J segment lost 6 bases and the V segment lost 3 bases, leaving 6 bases of the junction unmatched. The germline V gene has CDR1 SGHNT and CDR2 YYREEE (reference sequence). The chain's CDR3 is CASSSVSGRADTQYF. The CDR3 nucleotides are TGTGCCAGCAGCTCCGTTAGCGGGAGGGCCGATACGCAGTATTTT.

The rearrangement joins TRBV7-9 to TRBJ2-3; D may be TRBD1 (5 bases). This CDR3 contains 11 residues. Trimming pared 11 bases from V and 9 bases from J, leaving 15 bases between. CDR1 and CDR2 from the germline V gene are SEHNR and FQNEAQ (reference sequence). The CDR3 region is CAPSLGATQYF. As DNA, the CDR3 is TGTGCCCCGAGCCTTGGGGCCACGCAGTATTTT.

This chain connects TRBV13 to TRBJ2-5, with 9 bases matching TRBD2. V trimming: 8 bases; J trimming: 5 bases; junction bases outside the gene matches: 9. Germline values: CDR1 PRHDT, CDR2 FYEKMQ (reference sequence). The CDR3 loop spans 14 amino acids. The CDR3 here is CASEERGAGETQYF. DNA for the CDR3: TGTGCCAGCGAAGAGCGGGGGGCTGGGGAGACCCAGTACTTC.

The rearrangement joins TRBV6-1 to TRBJ1-4; 9 positions match TRBD1. The CDR3 runs to 14 residues. Germline V gives CDR1 MNHNS, CDR2 SASEGT. V was clipped by 3 bases and J by 5 bases; unmatched bases: 1. This CDR3 is CASSEGQGNEKLFF. CDR3 nucleotide sequence: TGTGCCAGCAGTGAGGGACAGGGAAATGAAAAACTGTTTTTT.

This clone was seen a few times. The chain's CDR3 is CAWSVSPTGEQYF. The CDR3, as DNA: TGTGCCTGGAGTGTATCCCCAACAGGCGAGCAGTACTTC. This chain uses TRBV30 with TRBJ2-7, with D perhaps TRBD1 (5 bases). Trimming removed 0 bases at V and 6 bases at J, with 12 bases between. The CDR3 sequence is 13 residues long. CDR1 and CDR2 (germline): GTSNPN, SVGIG (reference sequence).

The rearrangement joins TRBV7-3 to TRBJ2-3; perhaps TRBD2 as D (7 bases). Trimming pared 2 bases from V and 5 bases from J, leaving 11 bases between. In germline, CDR1 is SGHTA, CDR2 FQGTGA. This CDR3 has 14 amino acids. Here the CDR3 DNA reads TGTGCCAGCAGCTTAGGGGGGGCTGTAGATACGCAGTATTTT. Translation: CASSLGGAVDTQYF.

This clone was seen just once. The J gene is TRBJ1-1, the V gene TRBV5-1; D unresolved. Trimming took off 0 bases at V and 4 bases at J, with 13 bases between the two ends. This CDR3 comprises 15 residues. CDR1 and CDR2 from the germline V gene are SGHRS and YFSETQ. The CDR3 DNA reads TGCGCCAGCAGCTTGGCCGGGGTCGGAGGCACTGAAGCTTTCTTT. Translating gives CASSLAGVGGTEAFF.

V and J are TRBV30 and TRBJ2-7; D perhaps matches TRBD2 (6 bases). The CDR3 is 11 amino acids. V dropped 2 bases and J dropped 6 bases, with 8 bases sitting between them. Germline CDR1 reads GTSNPN; CDR2 reads SVGIG (reference sequence). The CDR3: CAWSMGGEQYF. The CDR3 DNA reads as TGTGCCTGGAGTATGGGGGGCGAGCAGTACTTC.

V gene TRBV9 combines with J gene TRBJ2-3; TRBD1 agrees at 10 bases. V gave up 3 bases and J gave up 6 bases; unmatched junction bases: 10. The CDR3 has 16 residues. CDR1 SGDLS and CDR2 YYNGEE come from the germline V gene. The CDR3 sequence is CASSAVRDRGTDTQYF. CDR3 in DNA: TGTGCCAGCAGCGCCGTCCGGGACAGGGGAACTGATACGCAGTATTTT.